The clone carrying this T cell receptor (beta chain) was found a few times. Its antigen is undetermined. The data belong to a study of early T cells in non-severe SARS-CoV-2 infection. Study observations and caveats: VDJdb-based annotation leaned toward anti-spike CD8 responses and missed private and CD4 specificities.

Unique molecular identifiers (one per individual cDNA molecule) were attached. Each CDR3 protein gets one entry after TCRdb re-called the 5' RACE reads with MiXCR. The data contain under 70,000 distinct CDR3 sequences, 5.9% of them seen just once; the ten biggest clones take up 3% to 3.5%. The germline V gene encodes CDR1 MNHNS and CDR2 SASEGT. The CDR3 sequence is 15 residues long. V lost 6 bases and J lost 5, with 14 bases in between. The source is an adult who was a healthcare worker with PCR-confirmed SARS-CoV-2 infection or an uninfected control (not recorded which). This specimen was whole blood, taken at baseline. V usage is TRBV6-1 and J usage is TRBJ1-6; maybe TRBD1 (6 bases). CDR3 loop: CASSPRTADNSPLHF. As DNA, the CDR3 is TGTGCCAGCAGCCCGAGGACAGCAGATAATTCACCCCTCCACTTT.